This T cell receptor beta chain appears in the sequencing data of a study of blood T cell repertoires in COVID-19. CDR3 length equals 14 residues. The V gene lost 6 bases and the J gene lost 0 bases, with 12 bases spanning the gap. The V gene's germline CDR1 is MRHNA and CDR2 SNTAGT. Generated by immunoSEQ multiplex PCR, the TCRdb table keeps only in-frame clones and is missing some. The repertoire includes around 180,000 clones, 75% to 90% of them detected once, and about 2.1% sits in the top ten. The chain links TRBV6-4 to TRBJ2-7, with D maybe TRBD1 (5 bases). The source is a woman aged 40 to 50 with acute COVID-19. The source material was PBMCs or T cells enriched from blood (not recorded which). In nucleotides, the CDR3 is TGTGCCAGCAGAAACCAAGACAGCTCCTACGAGCAGTACTTC. It specifies CASRNQDSSYEQYF.